This passage covers 11 T cell receptor beta chains from one sample sequenced in a study of blood T cell repertoires in COVID-19. Sequenced by immunoSEQ multiplex PCR; TCRdb stores in-frame clones only, minus some. The sample carries about 400,000 clones, more than 70% recorded once. Specimen: peripheral blood. The receptors come from a man aged 35 to 55 with acute or convalescent COVID-19.

This clone has a handful of counts. The chain joins TRBV6-4 to TRBJ2-1, with 13 positions matching TRBD2. Germline V gives CDR1 MRHNA, CDR2 SNTAGT. The CDR3 contains 14 residues. Germline trimming cut 4 bases from V and 9 bases from J; bases unmatched to any gene: 3. CDR3 nucleotides: TGTGCCAGCAGTGTGGGACTAGCGGGAAGTGAGCAGTTCTTC. This encodes CASSVGLAGSEQFF.

The CDR3 here is CATRVGGPSNEQFF. In DNA form, the CDR3 reads TGCGCCACCCGGGTAGGAGGCCCGAGCAATGAGCAGTTCTTC. The chain links TRBV10-1 to TRBJ2-1; possible D gene TRBD2, 5 bases. Between the trimmed V and J ends, which lost 10 bases and 6 bases, there was a span of 19 bases. Germline CDR1 and CDR2: WNHNN and SYGVQD (reference sequence). There are 14 residues in the CDR3.

The chain couples TRBV2 to TRBJ1-1; no firm D call. The CDR3 runs 14 residues. Germline V CDR1 and CDR2: SNHLY, FYNNEI. Trimming left V 6 bases short and J 5 bases short, with 16 bases between. The CDR3 coding sequence is TGTGCCAGCAGCAGAGGGTCGCCACGAACTGAAGCTTTCTTT. Amino acids: CASSRGSPRTEAFF. Full variable domain (remainder filled in from reference TRBV2 and TRBJ1-1): EPEVTQTPSHQVTQMGQEVILRCVPISNHLYFYWYRQILGQKVEFLVSFYNNEISEKSEIFDDQFSVERPDGSNFTLKIRSTKLEDSAMYFCASSRGSPRTEAFFGQGTRLTVV.

CDR3 protein: CASTGSTPGVYGYTF. For the CDR3, the DNA is TGTGCCAGTACAGGGTCCACCCCGGGAGTCTATGGCTACACCTTC. The chain links TRBV19 to TRBJ1-2; maybe TRBD1 (5 bases). The germline V gene encodes CDR1 LNHDA and CDR2 SQIVND (reference sequence). The length of the CDR3 is 15 residues. The germline V and J ends were trimmed by 7 bases and 4 bases, with 19 bases remaining between them.

With respect to this clone: The same CDR3 also results from other DNA sequences found in this sample. The V and J genes are TRBV27 and TRBJ1-1; possibly TRBD1 for D (5 bases). CDR1 and CDR2 from the germline V gene are MNHEY and SMNVEV (reference sequence). The CDR3 has 13 residues. V lost 3 bases, J lost 4 bases, and 9 bases lay in between. The CDR3 region is CASSFGRGTEAFF. CDR3 nucleotide sequence: TGTGCCAGCAGTTTCGGGAGGGGCACTGAAGCTTTCTTT.

This chain links TRBV5-1 with TRBJ2-7; 9 nucleotides match TRBD1. The CDR3 is made up of 14 amino acids. Per germline, CDR1 SGHRS and CDR2 YFSETQ. V was clipped by 3 bases and J by 3 bases; unmatched bases: 4. CDR3 protein: CASSSGQGNYEQYF. The CDR3, as DNA: TGCGCCAGCAGCTCAGGACAGGGGAACTACGAGCAGTACTTC.

This chain joins TRBV2 and TRBJ1-1; D perhaps matches TRBD1 (5 bases). This CDR3 spans 12 amino acids. Germline V CDR1 and CDR2: SNHLY, FYNNEI. The V gene lost 8 bases and the J gene lost 11 bases, with 18 bases spanning the gap. In nucleotides, the CDR3 is TGTGCCAGCGGACTGGGACTCCTTCAGGCTTTCTTT. Its protein product is CASGLGLLQAFF.

The CDR3: CASSWGGRQETQYF. The CDR3 DNA sequence: TGTGCCAGCAGCTGGGGCGGGAGGCAGGAGACCCAGTACTTC. J is TRBJ2-5 and V is TRBV7-2, with TRBD2 matching over 8 bases. V shed 4 bases, J shed 5 bases, and the junction held 6 bases outside the gene matches. Germline V gives CDR1 SGHTA, CDR2 FQGNSA. The CDR3 has 14 residues.

The chain has TRBV5-4 and TRBJ2-5; 12 bases are shared with TRBD2. The CDR3 covers 16 residues. Trimming cost V 1 base and J 9 bases; bases outside gene matches: 10. Germline V gene lookup returns CDR1 SGHNT and CDR2 YYREEE (reference sequence). The CDR3 sequence: CASSLTPLAGGRPQYF. The CDR3 bases are TGTGCCAGCAGCTTGACGCCACTAGCGGGGGGCCGTCCCCAGTACTTC.

The genes are TRBV5-8 and TRBJ1-5; D is uncertain. The germline V gene has CDR1 SGHTS and CDR2 YDEGEE. The CDR3 loop spans 13 amino acids. V was trimmed by 4 bases and J by 0 bases, leaving 5 bases between them. The CDR3 DNA is TGTGCCAGCAGCCTCTATAGCAATCAGCCCCAGCATTTT. This gives the protein CASSLYSNQPQHF.

The rearrangement joins TRBV2 to TRBJ1-5; 7 positions agree with TRBD1. The CDR3 contains 14 residues. Unmatched junction bases numbered 6, after V lost 6 bases and J lost 4 bases. Germline assignment: CDR1 SNHLY and CDR2 FYNNEI. This CDR3 is CASSQQGMNQPQHF. The CDR3 nucleotides read TGTGCCAGCAGCCAACAGGGGATGAATCAGCCCCAGCATTTT.